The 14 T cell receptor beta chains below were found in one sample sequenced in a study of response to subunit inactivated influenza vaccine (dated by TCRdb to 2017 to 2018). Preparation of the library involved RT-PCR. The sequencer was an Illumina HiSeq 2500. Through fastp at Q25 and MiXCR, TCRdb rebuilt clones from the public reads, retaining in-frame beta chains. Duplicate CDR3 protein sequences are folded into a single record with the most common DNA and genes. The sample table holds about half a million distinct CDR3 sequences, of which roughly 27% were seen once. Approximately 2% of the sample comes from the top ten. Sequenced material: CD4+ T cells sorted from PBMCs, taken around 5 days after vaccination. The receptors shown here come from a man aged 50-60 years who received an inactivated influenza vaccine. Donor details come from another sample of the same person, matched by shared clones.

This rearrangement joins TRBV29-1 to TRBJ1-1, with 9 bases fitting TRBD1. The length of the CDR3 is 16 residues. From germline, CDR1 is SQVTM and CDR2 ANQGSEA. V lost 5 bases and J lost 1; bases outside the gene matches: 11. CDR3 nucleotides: TGCAGCGTTTCTGGACAGGGGTCCGTTTCGAACACTGAAGCTTTCTTT. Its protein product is CSVSGQGSVSNTEAFF. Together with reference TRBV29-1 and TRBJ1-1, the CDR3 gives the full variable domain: SAVISQKPSRDICQRGTSLTIQCQVDSQVTMMFWYRQQPGQSLTLIATANQGSEATYESGFVIDKFPISRPNLTFSTLTVSNMSPEDSSIYLCSVSGQGSVSNTEAFFGQGTRLTVV.

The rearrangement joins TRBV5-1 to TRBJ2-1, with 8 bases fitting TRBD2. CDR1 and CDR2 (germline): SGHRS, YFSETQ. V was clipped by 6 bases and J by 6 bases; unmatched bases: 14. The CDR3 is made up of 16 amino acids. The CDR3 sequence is CASILGSGGSSNEQFF. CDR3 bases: TGCGCCAGCATTCTTGGGAGCGGGGGAAGCAGCAATGAGCAGTTCTTC.

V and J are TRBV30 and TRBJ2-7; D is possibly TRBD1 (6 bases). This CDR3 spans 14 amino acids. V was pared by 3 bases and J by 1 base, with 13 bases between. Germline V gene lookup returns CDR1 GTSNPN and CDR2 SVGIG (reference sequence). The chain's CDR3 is CAWSLQGWSYEQYF. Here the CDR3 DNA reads TGTGCCTGGAGCTTACAGGGCTGGTCCTACGAGCAGTACTTC.

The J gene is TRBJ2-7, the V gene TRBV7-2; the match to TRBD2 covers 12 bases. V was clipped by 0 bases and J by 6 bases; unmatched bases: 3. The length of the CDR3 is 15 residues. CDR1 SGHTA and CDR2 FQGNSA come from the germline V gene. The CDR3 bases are TGTGCCAGCAGCTTAGCGACTAGCGGGAGCTCCGAGCAGTACTTC. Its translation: CASSLATSGSSEQYF.

The CDR3 bases are TGTGCCAGCAGCCCTCCCCGGGGGAGAGAGCAGTACTTC. It is translated as CASSPPRGREQYF. V and J are TRBV7-2 and TRBJ2-7; maybe TRBD2 (6 bases). From germline, CDR1 is SGHTA and CDR2 FQGNSA. Trimming cost V 5 bases and J 7 bases, with 15 bases left between them. This CDR3 is built from 13 residues.

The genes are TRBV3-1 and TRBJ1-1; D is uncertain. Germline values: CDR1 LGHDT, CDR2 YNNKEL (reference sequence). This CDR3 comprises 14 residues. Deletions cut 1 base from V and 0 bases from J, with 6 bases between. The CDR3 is CASSQGHLNTEAFF. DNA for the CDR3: TGTGCCAGCAGCCAAGGTCATTTGAACACTGAAGCTTTCTTT. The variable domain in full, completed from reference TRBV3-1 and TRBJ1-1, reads DTAVSQTPKYLVTQMGNDKSIKCEQNLGHDTMYWYKQDSKKFLKIMFSYNNKELIINETVPNRFSPKSPDKAHLNLHINSLELGDSAVYFCASSQGHLNTEAFFGQGTRLTVV.

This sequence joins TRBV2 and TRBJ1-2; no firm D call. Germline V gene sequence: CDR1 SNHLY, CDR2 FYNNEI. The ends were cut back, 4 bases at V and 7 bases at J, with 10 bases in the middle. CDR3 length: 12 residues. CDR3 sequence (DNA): TGTGCCAGCAGTGGAACGGGGTCTGGCTACACCTTC. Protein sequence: CASSGTGSGYTF.

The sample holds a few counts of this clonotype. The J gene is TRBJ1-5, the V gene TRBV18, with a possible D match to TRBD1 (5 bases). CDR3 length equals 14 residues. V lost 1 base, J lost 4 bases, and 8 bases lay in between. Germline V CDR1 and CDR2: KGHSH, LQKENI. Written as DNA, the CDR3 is TGTGCCAGCTCACCACAGGACATTAATCAGCCCCAGCATTTT. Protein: CASSPQDINQPQHF.

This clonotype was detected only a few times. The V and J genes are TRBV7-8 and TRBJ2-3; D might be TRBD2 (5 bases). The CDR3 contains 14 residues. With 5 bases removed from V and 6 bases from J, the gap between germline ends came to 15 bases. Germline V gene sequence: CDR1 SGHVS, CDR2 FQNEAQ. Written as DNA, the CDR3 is TGTGCCAGCAGCCTCCACCTGGGCGGGGATACGCAGTATTTT. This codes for CASSLHLGGDTQYF.

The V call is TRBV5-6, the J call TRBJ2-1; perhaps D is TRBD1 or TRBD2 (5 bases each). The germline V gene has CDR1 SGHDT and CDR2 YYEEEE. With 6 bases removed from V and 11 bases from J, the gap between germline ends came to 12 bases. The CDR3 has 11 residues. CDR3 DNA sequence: TGTGCCAGCACCCGGGACGGCAAGCAGTTCTTC. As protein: CASTRDGKQFF.

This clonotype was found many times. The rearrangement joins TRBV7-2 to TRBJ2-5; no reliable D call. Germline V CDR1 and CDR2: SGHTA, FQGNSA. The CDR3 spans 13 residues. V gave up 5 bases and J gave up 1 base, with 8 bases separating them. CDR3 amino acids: CASSLALQETQYF. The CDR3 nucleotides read TGTGCCAGCAGCCTCGCCCTCCAAGAGACCCAGTACTTC.

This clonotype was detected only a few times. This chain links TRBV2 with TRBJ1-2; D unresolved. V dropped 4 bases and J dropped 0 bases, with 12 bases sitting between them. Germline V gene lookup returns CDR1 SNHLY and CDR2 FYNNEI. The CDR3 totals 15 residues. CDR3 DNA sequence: TGTGCCAGCAGTGCATTCAGGACTGCTAACTATGGCTACACCTTC. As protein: CASSAFRTANYGYTF.

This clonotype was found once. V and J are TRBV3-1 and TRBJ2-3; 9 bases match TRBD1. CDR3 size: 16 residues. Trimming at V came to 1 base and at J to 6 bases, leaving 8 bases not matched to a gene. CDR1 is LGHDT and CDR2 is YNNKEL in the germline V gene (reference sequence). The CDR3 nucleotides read TGTGCCAGCAGCCAAGCTGGGACAGGGCCCCAGGATACGCAGTATTTT. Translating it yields CASSQAGTGPQDTQYF.

For the CDR3, the DNA is TGTGCCAGCAGCGGCCGGGTGGATACGCAGTATTTT. Translation: CASSGRVDTQYF. The gene calls are TRBV7-2 and TRBJ2-3; no reliable D call. Between the trimmed V and J ends, which lost 5 bases and 6 bases, there was a span of 9 bases. CDR3 length: 12 residues. The V gene's germline CDR1 is SGHTA and CDR2 FQGNSA.